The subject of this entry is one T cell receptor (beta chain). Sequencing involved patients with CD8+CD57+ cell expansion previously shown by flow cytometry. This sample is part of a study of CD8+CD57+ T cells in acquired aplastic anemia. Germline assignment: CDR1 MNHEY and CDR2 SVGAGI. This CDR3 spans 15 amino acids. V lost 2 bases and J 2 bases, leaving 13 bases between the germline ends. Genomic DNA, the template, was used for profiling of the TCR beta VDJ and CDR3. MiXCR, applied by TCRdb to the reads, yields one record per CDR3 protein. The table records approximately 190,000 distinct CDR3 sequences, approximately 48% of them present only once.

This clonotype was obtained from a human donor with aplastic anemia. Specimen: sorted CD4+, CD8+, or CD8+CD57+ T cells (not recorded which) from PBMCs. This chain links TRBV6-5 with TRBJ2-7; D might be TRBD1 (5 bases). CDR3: CASSYIPTDAYEQYF. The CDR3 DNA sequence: TGTGCCAGCAGTTACATCCCGACAGATGCCTACGAGCAGTACTTC.